The present T cell receptor beta chain was sequenced within a study of shared clonotypes between healthy human individuals (dated by TCRdb to the early 2020s). Looking at the study overall: Three men and a couple of women, aged 18 to 49 years, made up the cohort. For each donor, three plates each were used for CD4 naive and CD4 memory, two plates were used for CD8 naive, and one plate was used for CD8 memory. Each donor's leukapheresis produced roughly between roughly 0.85 and 10 billion PBMCs. To estimate repertoire size and how much clonotype sharing occurs between individuals, the study deeply sequenced the blood TCR repertoires of roughly 5 healthy adults. Libraries were prepared and TCR repertoires were sequenced by different laboratories using diverse techniques, in order to increase sequencing depth and limit assay-specific biases.

The donors were healthy, HIV-negative adults with no recently reported acute infections or vaccinations. Every donor was a Caucasian adult living in Nashville, Tennessee, USA. CD4+ T cells were enriched by magnetic negative selection; naive cells were then positively selected on CD45RA, and the negative fraction formed the memory subset. Blood was obtained by leukapheresis, after which PBMCs were separated by Ficoll-Histopaque density gradient centrifugation and cryopreserved in liquid nitrogen vapor phase. Purity and quantity of every magnetically sorted T cell population were checked by analytical flow cytometry. From each sorted fraction, genomic DNA was isolated and quantified by UV absorbance on a Nanodrop 2000c. Broad study findings and their caveats: Larger estimated clonotype richness was generally found for naive subsets than for memory subsets. The small number of donors limited the genetic and exposure-history diversity represented. Rarefaction of sorted-subset datasets indicated incomplete sequencing despite the large sequencing depth. Sampling was limited to blood, and TCR repertoires in tissue likely differ from TCR repertoires in blood. Across four donors, around 5.4% of naive CD4, around 3.5% of naive CD8, roughly 2.2% of memory CD4, and about 0.4% of memory CD8 clonotypes were shared. Compared with non-shared clonotypes, clonotypes shared by all four sorted-subset donors had higher generation probabilities. Pairwise subsampling indicated that sequencing depth was expected to affect the degree of clonotype sharing among donors.

Comment on this clone: The specificity of this receptor is unknown. No much larger clonotype is one base removed from it; base qualities were not supplied.

From a lookup of the germline V gene, CDR1 and CDR2 are MDHEN and SYDVKM. The CDR3, from cysteine to phenylalanine, totals 16 residues. Just CDR3 DNA is preserved here, 48 bases in frame from base 1. V is pruned by 8 bases and J by 5 bases, leaving 16 bases of the junction without a gene match. Using the deep immunoSEQ assay, multiplex PCR amplified TCR CDR3 regions from genomic DNA. Genomic DNA extracted from each cell subset was distributed evenly over all wells of several immunoSEQ 96-well plates, and each plate served as one replicate. For sorted subsets, each replicate PCR was loaded with about 0.2 ug genomic DNA, equivalent to approximately 33,000 T cell genomes. Purified libraries were measured with a Qubit 3.0 fluorometer, size-checked on a Bioanalyzer 2100, and measured again with the KAPA Library Quantification kit. Each immunoSEQ 96-well plate was sequenced on its own single-read 150-cycle Illumina NextSeq 550 flow cell. Per the original workflow: Because only junctional sequences without quality scores were contained in the immunoSEQ output, filtering matching that applied to full-length reads could not be performed. To assign V/J genes and CDR3, sequences were annotated against IMGT germline references using PyIR, a Python wrapper for IgBLAST v1.9. Reads were removed for weak V/J assignments (E-value above 1e-6), missing CDR3, stop codons, out-of-frame junctions, or ambiguous translated residues. V3J clonotypes were defined as sequences sharing an identical inferred V gene, J gene, and CDR3 amino acid sequence. The percentage overlap between two repertoires was calculated by dividing the number of shared unique clonotypes by the size of the smaller repertoire. Richness of each repertoire was evaluated using RTK rarefaction, the Chao1 estimator, and Recon v2.1 estimates of unobserved clonotypes. OLGA was used to compute generation probabilities for all TCRbeta clonotypes that the gDNA method yielded from several donors. TCRdb retrieved this table from immuneACCESS and kept in-frame rearrangements only. Not all clones are present; in checked studies, unresolved V genes account for under half, and no reason is known for the remainder. The DNA was the basis for D and trimming; V, J and clone size are from that table. The sample records about a million clones, 75% of which are singletons. The ten largest clones represent 1.5% of the sample.

The clonotype was recovered from a man between 18 and 29 years old in good health. The chain uses TRBV28 and TRBJ1-1, with 8 central nucleotides matching TRBD1. Sequencing input: memory CD4+ T cells sorted from blood. What the cell subset or site label conveys for this sample: CD45RA-negative fraction. This receptor has the CDR3 CASLPPGGYRGTEAFF. The DNA sequence follows: TGTGCCAGCCTGCCCCCAGGGGGCTATAGAGGTACTGAAGCTTTCTTT.